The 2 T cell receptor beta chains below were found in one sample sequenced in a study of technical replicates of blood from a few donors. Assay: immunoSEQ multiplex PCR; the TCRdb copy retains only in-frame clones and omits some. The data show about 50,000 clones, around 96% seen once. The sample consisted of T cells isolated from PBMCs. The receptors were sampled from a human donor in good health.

CDR3 sequence reads: CASSVQGREGGYTF. The CDR3 DNA sequence: TGTGCCAGCAGTGTACAAGGGAGGGAGGGAGGCTACACCTTC. V usage is TRBV25-1 and J usage is TRBJ1-2; D is unclear. The V gene lost 4 bases and the J gene lost 8 bases, with 17 bases spanning the gap. Per the germline V gene, CDR1 is MGHDK and CDR2 is SYGVNS. This CDR3 has 14 residues.

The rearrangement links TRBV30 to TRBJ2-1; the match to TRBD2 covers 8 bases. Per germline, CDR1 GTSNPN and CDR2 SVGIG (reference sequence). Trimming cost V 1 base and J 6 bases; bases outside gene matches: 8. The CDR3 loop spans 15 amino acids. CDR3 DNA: TGTGCCTGGAGTGGAGTAGCGGGAAATGTCAATGAGCAGTTCTTC. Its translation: CAWSGVAGNVNEQFF.